This record looks at one T cell receptor beta chain sequence and its context. The data belong to a study of T cell responses to AZD1222 COVID-19 vaccine. Sequencing used immunoSEQ multiplex PCR; TCRdb keeps in-frame clones, though not all of them. This table has about 110,000 clones, just under 95% appearing once. The sequencing here drew on peripheral blood, taken on day 0 of AZD1222 vaccination. The TCR originated in an adult in good health.

CDR3: CASSPGENTEAFF. CDR3 in DNA: TGTGCCAGCAGCCCAGGTGAGAACACTGAAGCTTTCTTT. The chain joins TRBV11-3 to TRBJ1-1; D gene ambiguous. The CDR3 has 13 amino acids. Trimming stripped 5 bases from V and 1 base from J, with 8 bases between. The germline CDR1 and CDR2 sequences are SGHNT and YENEEA.